This T cell receptor beta chain was recovered during a study of CD8 T cells in Susac syndrome. The CDR3 is made up of 15 amino acids. J was trimmed by 7 bases and V by 4 bases; bases with no gene match: 6. Controls matched for age and sex were healthy donors. Bulk CD8+ and CD4+ cells came from magnetic negative isolation; CD8+ TEMRA by FACS. On this clonotype itself: Its specificity is not known.

The study, taken as a whole, reports: An acknowledgment was made by the study that its TCR sequencing and HLA analysis involved relatively few individuals.

An input of about 0.45 to 1 ug of RNA was subjected to reverse transcription using random hexamers. MiXCR, run by TCRdb on the immunoSEQ multiplex PCR reads, gives a single entry per CDR3 protein. The repertoire holds about 200,000 distinct CDR3 sequences, with approximately 95% as singletons. This clonotype was obtained from a human donor in good health. The material sequenced was CD4+ T cells from PBMCs. The chain uses TRBV12-3 or TRBV12-4 and TRBJ1-4; 10 bases agree with TRBD1. This CDR3 is CASSSRQGASEKLFF. As DNA, the CDR3 is TGTGCCAGCAGTTCCCGACAGGGGGCCAGTGAAAAACTGTTTTTT.